The T cell receptor beta chain under discussion was sequenced for a study of T cell responses to AZD1222 COVID-19 vaccine (dated by TCRdb to the early 2020s). Broadly, across the study: A total of approximately 240 trial participants underwent TCR sequencing, of whom 207 had received two doses of AZD1222 and 26 had received two doses of the MenACWY control vaccine. Trial participants were enrolled into age subgroups of 18-55, 56-69 and 70-plus years, which contained around 150, 28 and 57 TCR-sequenced participants, respectively. Points the paper makes about the study in general: No day 14 peak-response samples were available, so repertoires were characterized only after the peak T cell response. The 56-69-year group was small, and its depth increase did not reach significance, likely because of low power. Conclusions about previously exposed vaccinees were limited because only six AZD1222 recipients were SARS-CoV-2 seropositive at baseline. Reportedly, almost half of the unique spike-specific TCRs recognized epitopes lying outside the regions that are mutated in the B.1.351 and B.1.1.7 variants. After two AZD1222 doses, spike-specific TCR breadth and depth were significantly higher than at day 0 and than in MenACWY recipients. The whole spike protein was spanned by vaccine-associated CD4 TCRs, and dominant responses were seen in regions 160-218 and 743-854. Most participants were white British and females outnumbered males, and the authors suggested that clonal diversity may have been underestimated.

The sample's time point label, in plain terms: baseline before first vaccination. This specimen's treatment or condition label, interpreted: meningococcal conjugate vaccine given as trial control. Vaccinee samples were obtained from the UK trials COV001 and COV002, which included a single-blind randomized controlled phase 2/3 trial of AZD1222 (ChAdOx1 nCoV-19) in healthy adults. For TCRbeta chain sequencing, PBMC samples from trial participants were taken at day 0 and at day 28 after the second dose. The CDR3 regions of human TCRbeta chains were analyzed by immunosequencing. The authors' pipeline ran thus. TCRs in the repertoires were compared against a reference library of SARS-CoV-2-specific TCRs that had been generated with the MIRA antigen-specificity platform. Breadth meant the fraction of unique TCRs that were SARS-CoV-2-associated, whereas depth meant the fraction of total T cells that were SARS-CoV-2-associated. Each spike-specific TCR was assigned to its reactive spike region and to a CD4 or CD8 class using the MIRA data. Log10-transformed breadth and depth values were compared by one-way ANOVA with Sidak's multiple comparisons tests. What TCRdb holds here is the immuneACCESS table cut down to in-frame rearrangements. Part of the clones is not present; checked against another copy, under half of the missing clones reflect an unresolved V gene, and the others are unexplained. Clonal size and the V and J genes are those of that table, whereas D and trimming came from the DNA. Within this sample are hundreds of thousands of clones, with approximately 94% of them counted one time only. Jointly, the top ten make up around 1% of the sample.

Of note for this clone: Its cognate antigen has yet to be identified. The record has no base qualities; no much larger clone is one base away.

Between the V and J ends, shortened by 4 bases and 0 bases respectively, the junction contains 21 bases. From a lookup of the germline V gene (reference sequence), CDR1 and CDR2 are GTSNPN and SVGIG. The CDR3 numbers 17 residues from cysteine through phenylalanine. Only the CDR3 DNA stays, 51 bases, in frame from base 1. The receptor was isolated from an adult in good health. Sequenced material: peripheral blood, taken on day 0 of MenACWY control vaccination. The sequence links TRBV30 to TRBJ1-1; the best D guess is TRBD1, with 5 bases matching. In nucleotide form, the sequence is TGTGCCTGGATTTTTACCCGACAGTACAGCTTGAACACTGAAGCTTTCTTT. Its amino acids are CAWIFTRQYSLNTEAFF.